Presented here are 8 T cell receptor beta chains from one specimen sequenced in a study of spatial heterogeneity in lung cancer. Whole-study findings and limits: Higher tumor mutation counts went along with higher counts of expanded intratumoral alpha and beta TCRs.

No antigens are known for them. TCRdb reprocessed the 5' RACE reads with MiXCR, giving one entry per CDR3 protein. This sample has about 18,000 distinct CDR3 sequences, with 9.6% found just once. Specified time point: sample taken at primary tumor resection. The source was lung tumor tissue, collected at surgery. Source of these receptors: a female donor with early-stage non-small cell lung cancer.

In its sample, this clonotype is medium-sized. Since it is a stray read in a library aimed at alpha chains, this beta chain has a size that is not meaningful. This chain links TRBV7-3 with TRBJ1-1, with D tentatively TRBD1 (5 bases). The CDR3 is made up of 14 amino acids. V lost 5 bases, J lost 2 bases, and 12 bases lay in between. Germline values: CDR1 SGHTA, CDR2 FQGTGA. DNA for the CDR3: TGTGCCAGCAGCCCGGGACGGGGTAACACTGAAGCTTTCTTT. It yields the protein CASSPGRGNTEAFF.

This clonotype was seen repeatedly, ten times or more. This beta chain was picked up by a library intended for alpha chains and is off target, so its count carries little meaning. This rearrangement joins TRBV5-1 to TRBJ2-3; D not resolved. In germline, CDR1 is SGHRS, CDR2 YFSETQ. Trimming stripped 4 bases from V and 2 bases from J, with 8 bases between. The CDR3 is 13 residues long. The CDR3 DNA reads as TGCGCCAGCAGCCCCGGACCCACAGATACGCAGTATTTT. Residues: CASSPGPTDTQYF.

This clonotype is medium-sized within its sample. The library was designed around alpha chains, so this beta chain is a stray read whose abundance carries little weight. V and J are TRBV5-1 and TRBJ2-3; D assignment may be TRBD1 or TRBD2 (6 bases each). The V end lost 1 base, the J end lost 0 bases, and 9 bases lay between the germline ends. CDR3 length: 15 residues. Germline loops: CDR1 SGHRS, CDR2 YFSETQ. The CDR3 DNA is TGCGCCAGCAGCTTGAGGGGGGTGAGCACAGATACGCAGTATTTT. This translates into CASSLRGVSTDTQYF.

This clonotype was detected a few times. The library was prepared for alpha chains; this beta chain is a stray read, so its frequency means little. For the CDR3, the DNA is TGCAGCGTTGAACCCAGGGGGTTCAATCAGCCCCAGCATTTT. Protein sequence: CSVEPRGFNQPQHF. J is TRBJ1-5 and V is TRBV29-1, with 7 bases matching TRBD1. The CDR3 totals 14 residues. J gave up 3 bases and V 2 bases, and 4 bases lay outside the gene matches. Germline CDR1 is SQVTM and CDR2 is ANQGSEA. Using reference TRBV29-1 and TRBJ1-5 for the parts outside the CDR3, the full variable domain is SAVISQKPSRDICQRGTSLTIQCQVDSQVTMMFWYRQQPGQSLTLIATANQGSEATYESGFVIDKFPISRPNLTFSTLTVSNMSPEDSSIYLCSVEPRGFNQPQHFGDGTRLSIL.

This clonotype came up many times. Within a library made for alpha chains, this beta chain is off target, and its count is uninformative. The gene calls are TRBV5-1 and TRBJ2-2; 8 bases line up with TRBD1. The CDR3 length is 16 residues. Germline CDR1 and CDR2: SGHRS and YFSETQ. V shed 0 bases, J shed 3 bases, and the junction held 4 bases outside the gene matches. For the CDR3, the DNA is TGCGCCAGCAGCTTGGATGGACAGGGAGACACCGGGGAGCTGTTTTTT. It translates to CASSLDGQGDTGELFF.

In its sample, this clonotype was seen many times. This beta chain is off target for a library built for alpha chains, so its abundance means little. V and J are TRBV11-1 and TRBJ2-2; a possible D gene is TRBD2 (5 bases). Trimming took 1 base from V and 3 from J, leaving 6 bases between them. CDR1 is SGHAT and CDR2 is FQDESV in the germline V gene (reference sequence). This CDR3 spans 14 amino acids. The DNA for the CDR3 is TGTGCCAGCAGCTTAGAGGACTACACCGGGGAGCTGTTTTTT. Its translation: CASSLEDYTGELFF.

Comment on this clonotype: The size of this beta chain means little, since it is a stray read in a library made for alpha chains. The chain couples TRBV11-2 to TRBJ2-7, with D maybe TRBD1 (7 bases). CDR3 length: 15 amino acids. Germline V gives CDR1 SGHAT, CDR2 FQNNGV. V was trimmed by 5 bases and J by 3 bases, leaving 17 bases between them. CDR3 nucleotides: TGTGCCAGCAGCGCGGGGCGGGGACAGCTCTACGAGCAGTACTTC. Translating gives CASSAGRGQLYEQYF.

About this clonotype: Because the library targeted alpha chains, this beta chain is an off-target read whose size means little. V gene TRBV10-3 combines with J gene TRBJ1-4; 7 bases fit TRBD1. Per germline, CDR1 ENHRY and CDR2 SYGVKD. Trimming cost V 3 bases and J 7 bases; bases outside gene matches: 5. The CDR3 spans 14 residues. CDR3 sequence: CAISDDRATEKLFF. CDR3 nucleotides: TGTGCCATCAGTGACGACAGGGCAACTGAAAAACTGTTTTTT.